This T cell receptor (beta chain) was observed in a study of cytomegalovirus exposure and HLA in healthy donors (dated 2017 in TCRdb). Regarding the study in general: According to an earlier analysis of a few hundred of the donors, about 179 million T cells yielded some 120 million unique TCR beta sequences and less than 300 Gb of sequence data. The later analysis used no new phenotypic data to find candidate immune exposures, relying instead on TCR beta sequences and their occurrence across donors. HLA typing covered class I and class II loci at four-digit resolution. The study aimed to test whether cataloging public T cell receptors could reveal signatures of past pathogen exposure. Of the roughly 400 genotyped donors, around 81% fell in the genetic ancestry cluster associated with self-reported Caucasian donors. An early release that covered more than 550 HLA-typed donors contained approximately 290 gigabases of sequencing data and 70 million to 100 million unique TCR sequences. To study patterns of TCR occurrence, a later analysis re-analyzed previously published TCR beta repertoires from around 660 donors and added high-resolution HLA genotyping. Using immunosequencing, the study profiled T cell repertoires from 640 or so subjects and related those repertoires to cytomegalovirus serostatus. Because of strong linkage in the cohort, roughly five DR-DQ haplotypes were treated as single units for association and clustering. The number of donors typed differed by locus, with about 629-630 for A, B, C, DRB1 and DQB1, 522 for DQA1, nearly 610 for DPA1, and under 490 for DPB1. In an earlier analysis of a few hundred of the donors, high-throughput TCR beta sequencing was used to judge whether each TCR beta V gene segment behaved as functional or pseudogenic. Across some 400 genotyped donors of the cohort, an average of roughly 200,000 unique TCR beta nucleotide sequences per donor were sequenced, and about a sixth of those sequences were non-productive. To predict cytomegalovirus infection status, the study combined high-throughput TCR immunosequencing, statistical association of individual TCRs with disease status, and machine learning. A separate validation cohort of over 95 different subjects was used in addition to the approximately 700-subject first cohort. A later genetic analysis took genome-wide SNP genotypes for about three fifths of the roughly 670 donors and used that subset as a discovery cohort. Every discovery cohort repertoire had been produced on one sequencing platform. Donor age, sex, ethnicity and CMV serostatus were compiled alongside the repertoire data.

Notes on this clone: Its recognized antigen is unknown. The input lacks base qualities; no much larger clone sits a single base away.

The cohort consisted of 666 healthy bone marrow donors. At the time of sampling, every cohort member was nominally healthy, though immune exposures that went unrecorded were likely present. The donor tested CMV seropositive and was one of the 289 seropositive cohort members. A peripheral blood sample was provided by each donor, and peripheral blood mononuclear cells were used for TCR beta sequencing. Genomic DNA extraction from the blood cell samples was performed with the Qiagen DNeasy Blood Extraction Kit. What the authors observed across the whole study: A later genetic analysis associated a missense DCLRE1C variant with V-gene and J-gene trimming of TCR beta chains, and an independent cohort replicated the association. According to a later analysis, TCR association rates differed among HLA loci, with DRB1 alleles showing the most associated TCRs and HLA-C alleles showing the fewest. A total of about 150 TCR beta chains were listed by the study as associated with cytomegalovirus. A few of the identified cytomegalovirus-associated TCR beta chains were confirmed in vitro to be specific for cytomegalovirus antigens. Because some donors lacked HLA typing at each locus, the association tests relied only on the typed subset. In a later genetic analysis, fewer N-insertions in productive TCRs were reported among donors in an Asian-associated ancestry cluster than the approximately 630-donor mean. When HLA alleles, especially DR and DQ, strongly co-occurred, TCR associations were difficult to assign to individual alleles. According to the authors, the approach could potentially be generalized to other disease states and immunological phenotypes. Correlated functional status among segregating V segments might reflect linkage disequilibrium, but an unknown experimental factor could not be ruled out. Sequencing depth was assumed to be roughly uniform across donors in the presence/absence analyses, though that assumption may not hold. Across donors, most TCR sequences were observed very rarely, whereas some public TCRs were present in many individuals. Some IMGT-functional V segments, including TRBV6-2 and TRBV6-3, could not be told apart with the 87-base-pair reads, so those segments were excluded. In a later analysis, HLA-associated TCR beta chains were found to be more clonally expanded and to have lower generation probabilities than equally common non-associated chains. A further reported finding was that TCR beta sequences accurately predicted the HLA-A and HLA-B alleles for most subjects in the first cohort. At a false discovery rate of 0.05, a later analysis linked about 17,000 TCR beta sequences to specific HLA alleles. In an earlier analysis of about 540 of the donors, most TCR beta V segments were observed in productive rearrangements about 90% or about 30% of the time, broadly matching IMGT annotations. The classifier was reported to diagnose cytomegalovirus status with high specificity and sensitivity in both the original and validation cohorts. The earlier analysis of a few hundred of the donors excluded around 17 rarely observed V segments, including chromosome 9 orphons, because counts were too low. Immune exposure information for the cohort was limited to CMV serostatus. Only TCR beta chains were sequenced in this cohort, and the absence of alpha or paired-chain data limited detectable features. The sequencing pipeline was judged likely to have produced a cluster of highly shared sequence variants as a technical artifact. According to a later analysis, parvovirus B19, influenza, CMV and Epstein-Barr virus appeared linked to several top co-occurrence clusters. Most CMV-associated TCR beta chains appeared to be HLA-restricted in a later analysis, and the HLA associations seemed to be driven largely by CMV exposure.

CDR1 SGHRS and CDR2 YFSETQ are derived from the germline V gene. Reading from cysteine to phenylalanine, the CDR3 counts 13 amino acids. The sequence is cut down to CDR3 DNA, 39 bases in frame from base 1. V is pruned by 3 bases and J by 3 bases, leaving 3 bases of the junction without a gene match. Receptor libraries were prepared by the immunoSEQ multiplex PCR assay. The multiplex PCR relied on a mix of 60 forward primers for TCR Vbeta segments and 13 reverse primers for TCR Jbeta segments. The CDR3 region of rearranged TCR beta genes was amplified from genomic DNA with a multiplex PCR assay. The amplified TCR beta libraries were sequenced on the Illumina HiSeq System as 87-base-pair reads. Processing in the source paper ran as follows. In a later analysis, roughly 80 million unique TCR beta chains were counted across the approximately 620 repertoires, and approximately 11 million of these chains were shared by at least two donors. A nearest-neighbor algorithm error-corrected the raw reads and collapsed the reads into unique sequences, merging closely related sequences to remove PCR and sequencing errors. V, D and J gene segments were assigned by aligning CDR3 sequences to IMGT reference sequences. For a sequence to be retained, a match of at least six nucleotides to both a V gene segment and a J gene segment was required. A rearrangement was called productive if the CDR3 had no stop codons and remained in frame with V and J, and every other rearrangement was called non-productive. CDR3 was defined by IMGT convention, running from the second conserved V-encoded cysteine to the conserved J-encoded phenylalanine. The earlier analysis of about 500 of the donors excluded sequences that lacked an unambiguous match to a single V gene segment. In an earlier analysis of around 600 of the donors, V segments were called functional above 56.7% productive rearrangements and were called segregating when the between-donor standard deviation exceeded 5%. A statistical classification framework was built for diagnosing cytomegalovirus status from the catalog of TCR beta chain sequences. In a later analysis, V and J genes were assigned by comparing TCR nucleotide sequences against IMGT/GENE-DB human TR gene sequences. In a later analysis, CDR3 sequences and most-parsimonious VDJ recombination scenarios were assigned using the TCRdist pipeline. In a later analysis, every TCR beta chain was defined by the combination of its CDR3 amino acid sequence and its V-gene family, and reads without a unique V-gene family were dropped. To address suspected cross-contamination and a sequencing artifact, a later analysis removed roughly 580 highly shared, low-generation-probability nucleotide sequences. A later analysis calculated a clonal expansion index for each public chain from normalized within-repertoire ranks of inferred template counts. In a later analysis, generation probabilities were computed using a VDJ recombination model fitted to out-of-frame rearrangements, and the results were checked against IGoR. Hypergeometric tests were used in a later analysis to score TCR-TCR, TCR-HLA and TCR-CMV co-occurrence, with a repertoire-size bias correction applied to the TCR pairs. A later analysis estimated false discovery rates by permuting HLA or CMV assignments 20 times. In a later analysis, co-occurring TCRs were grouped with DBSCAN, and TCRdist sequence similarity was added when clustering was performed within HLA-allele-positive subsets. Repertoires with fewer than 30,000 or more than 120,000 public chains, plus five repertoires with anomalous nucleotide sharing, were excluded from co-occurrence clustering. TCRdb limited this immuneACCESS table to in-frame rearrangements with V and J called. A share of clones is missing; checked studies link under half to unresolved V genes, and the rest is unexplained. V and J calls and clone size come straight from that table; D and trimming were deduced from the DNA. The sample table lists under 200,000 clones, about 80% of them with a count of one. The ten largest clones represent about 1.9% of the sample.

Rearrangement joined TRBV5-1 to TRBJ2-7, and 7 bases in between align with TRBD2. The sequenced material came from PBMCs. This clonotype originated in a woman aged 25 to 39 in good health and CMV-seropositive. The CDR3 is CASSSGLYYEQYF. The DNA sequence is TGCGCCAGCAGCTCGGGACTATACTACGAGCAGTACTTC.